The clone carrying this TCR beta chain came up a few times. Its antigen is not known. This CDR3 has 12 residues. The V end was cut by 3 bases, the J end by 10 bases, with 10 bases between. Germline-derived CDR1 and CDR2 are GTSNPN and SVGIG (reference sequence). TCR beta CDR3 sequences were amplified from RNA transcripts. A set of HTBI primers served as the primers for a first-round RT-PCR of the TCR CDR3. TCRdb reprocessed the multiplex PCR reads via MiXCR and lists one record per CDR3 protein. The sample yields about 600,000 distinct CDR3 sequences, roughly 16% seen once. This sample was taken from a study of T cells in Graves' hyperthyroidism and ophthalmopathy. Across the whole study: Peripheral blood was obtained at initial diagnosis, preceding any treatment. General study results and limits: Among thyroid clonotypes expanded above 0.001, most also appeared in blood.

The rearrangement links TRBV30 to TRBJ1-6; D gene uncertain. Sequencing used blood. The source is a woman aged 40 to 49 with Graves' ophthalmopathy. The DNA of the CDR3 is TGTGCCTGGAGGACCGTGGGGTCACCCCTCCACTTT. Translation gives CAWRTVGSPLHF.